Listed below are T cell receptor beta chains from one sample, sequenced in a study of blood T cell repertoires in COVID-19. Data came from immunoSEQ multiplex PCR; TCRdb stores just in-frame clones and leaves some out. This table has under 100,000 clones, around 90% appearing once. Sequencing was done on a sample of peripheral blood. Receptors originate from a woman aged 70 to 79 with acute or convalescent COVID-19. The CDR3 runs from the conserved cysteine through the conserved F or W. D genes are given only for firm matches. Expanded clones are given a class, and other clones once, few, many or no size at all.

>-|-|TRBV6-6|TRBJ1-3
CASSYGSGGNTIYF
TGTGCCAGCAGTTACGGCTCAGGGGGAAACACCATATATTTT
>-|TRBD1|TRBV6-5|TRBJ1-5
CASRKGQGNNQPQHF
TGTGCCAGCAGGAAGGGACAGGGAAACAATCAGCCCCAGCATTTT
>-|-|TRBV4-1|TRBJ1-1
CASSQDGYSPNTEAFF
TGCGCCAGCAGCCAAGACGGTTACAGTCCGAACACTGAAGCTTTCTTT
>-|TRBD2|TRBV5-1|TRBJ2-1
CASSLPGLAGEQFF
TGCGCCAGCAGCTTGCCGGGACTAGCGGGTGAGCAGTTCTTC
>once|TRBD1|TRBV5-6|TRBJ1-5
CASSPGQGFGSNQPQHF
TGTGCCAGCAGCCCAGGACAGGGTTTCGGAAGCAATCAGCCCCAGCATTTT
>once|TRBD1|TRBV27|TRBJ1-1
CASSSPGQGYTEAFF
TGTGCCAGCAGTTCACCAGGACAGGGGTACACTGAAGCTTTCTTT
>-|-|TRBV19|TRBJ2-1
CASSMRFGQGFSEQFF
TGTGCCAGTAGTATGAGATTCGGGCAGGGCTTTAGTGAGCAGTTCTTC
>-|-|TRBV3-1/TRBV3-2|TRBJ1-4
CASSRTNSGLNEKLFF
TGTGCCAGCAGTAGGACTAACTCCGGGCTTAATGAAAAACTGTTTTTT
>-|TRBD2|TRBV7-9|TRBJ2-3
CASTIAGVTDTQYF
TGTGCCAGCACCATCGCGGGGGTCACAGATACGCAGTATTTT
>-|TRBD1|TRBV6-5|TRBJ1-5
CASSRQGGSQPQHF
TGTGCCAGCAGTCGACAGGGAGGTTCTCAGCCCCAGCATTTT
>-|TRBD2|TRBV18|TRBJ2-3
CASSPPAGGQDTQYF
TGTGCCAGCTCACCTCCAGCGGGGGGGCAAGATACGCAGTATTTT
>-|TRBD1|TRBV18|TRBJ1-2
CASSPDRERMGDTF
TGTGCCAGCTCACCGGACAGGGAACGTATGGGGGACACCTTC
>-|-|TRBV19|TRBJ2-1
CASSMFFGGALTYNEQFF
TGTGCCAGTAGTATGTTTTTCGGGGGAGCCCTCACCTACAATGAGCAGTTCTTC
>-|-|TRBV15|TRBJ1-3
CATSSQGFVGNTIYF
TGTGCCACCAGCAGTCAGGGCTTCGTTGGAAACACCATATATTTT
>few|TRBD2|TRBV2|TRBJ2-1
CASSASGGSYNEQFF
TGTGCCAGCAGTGCTAGCGGGGGGAGCTACAATGAGCAGTTCTTC
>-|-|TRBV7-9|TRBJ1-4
CASSPDRQNEKLFF
TGTGCCAGCAGCCCCGACAGGCAGAATGAAAAACTGTTTTTT
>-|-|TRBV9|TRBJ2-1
CASSGQGFPYNEQFF
TGTGCCAGCAGCGGCCAGGGCTTCCCTTACAATGAGCAGTTCTTC
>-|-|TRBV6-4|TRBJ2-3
CASSDTYGLRTDTQYF
TGTGCCAGCAGTGATACTTACGGTCTCCGCACAGATACGCAGTATTTT
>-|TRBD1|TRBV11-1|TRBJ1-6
CASSPVIGTGPFEIHF
TGTGCCAGCAGCCCTGTGATTGGGACAGGTCCCTTCGAAATCCACTTT
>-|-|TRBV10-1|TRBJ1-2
CASSESGGGYTF
TGCGCCAGCAGTGAGTCCGGAGGTGGCTACACCTTC
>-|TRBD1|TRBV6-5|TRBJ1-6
CASSSTGANSPLHF
TGTGCCAGCAGTTCGACAGGGGCAAATTCACCCCTCCACTTT
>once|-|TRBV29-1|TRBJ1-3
CSVGGGSGNTIYF
TGCAGCGTTGGAGGAGGGAGCGGAAACACCATATATTTT
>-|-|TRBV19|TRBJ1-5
CASSNNTGFRWYSNQPQHF
TGTGCCAGTAGTAACAACACAGGGTTCCGCTGGTATAGCAATCAGCCCCAGCATTTT
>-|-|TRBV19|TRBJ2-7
CASSLGQRTYEQYF
TGTGCCAGTAGTCTAGGACAGAGAACCTACGAGCAGTACTTC
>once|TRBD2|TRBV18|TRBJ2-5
CASSPTPPTSGRMETQYF
TGTGCCAGCTCACCAACCCCTCCCACAAGCGGGAGAATGGAGACCCAGTACTTC
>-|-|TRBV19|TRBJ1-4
CASSIATRQNEKLFF
TGTGCCAGTAGTATAGCCACCAGACAGAATGAAAAACTGTTTTTT
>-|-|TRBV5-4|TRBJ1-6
CASRFGGNNSPLHF
TGTGCCAGCAGGTTCGGCGGAAATAATTCACCCCTCCACTTT
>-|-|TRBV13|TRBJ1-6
CASSSTGSSYNSPLHF
TGTGCCAGCAGCTCCACGGGAAGCTCCTATAATTCACCCCTCCACTTT
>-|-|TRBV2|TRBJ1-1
CASSLQSHGVNTEAFF
TGTGCCAGCAGCCTGCAAAGTCACGGGGTGAACACTGAAGCTTTCTTT
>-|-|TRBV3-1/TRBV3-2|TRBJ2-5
CASSQRAYQETQYF
TGTGCCAGCAGCCAGAGGGCCTACCAAGAGACCCAGTACTTC
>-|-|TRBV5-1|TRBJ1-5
CASSLVGAPPQHF
TGCGCCAGCAGCTTGGTTGGGGCGCCGCCCCAGCATTTT
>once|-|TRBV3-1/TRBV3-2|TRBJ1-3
CASSSTGNTIYF
TGTGCCAGCAGCTCTACTGGAAACACCATATATTTT
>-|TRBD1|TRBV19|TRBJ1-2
CASSPSGTGGANYGYTF
TGTGCCAGTAGTCCAAGTGGGACAGGGGGTGCTAACTATGGCTACACCTTC
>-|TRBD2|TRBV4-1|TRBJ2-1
CASSQYSGRSSYNEQFF
TGCGCCAGCAGCCAATATAGCGGGCGCAGCTCCTACAATGAGCAGTTCTTC
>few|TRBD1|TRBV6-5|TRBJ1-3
CASSFGQAGNTIYF
TGTGCCAGCAGTTTTGGACAGGCTGGAAACACCATATATTTT
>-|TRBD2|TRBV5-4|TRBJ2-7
CASSPGTSGRAVAYEQYF
TGTGCCAGCAGCCCCGGGACTAGCGGGAGGGCCGTAGCCTACGAGCAGTACTTC
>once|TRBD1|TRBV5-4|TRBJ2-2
CASSWTGLTGELFF
TGTGCCAGCAGCTGGACAGGTCTCACCGGGGAGCTGTTTTTT
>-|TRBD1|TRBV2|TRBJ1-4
CASRGTGTGSEKLFF
TGTGCCAGCAGAGGCACCGGGACAGGGAGTGAAAAACTGTTTTTT
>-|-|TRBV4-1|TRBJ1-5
CASSQGGGRVQPQHF
TGCGCCAGCAGCCAGGGCGGGGGTCGGGTACAGCCCCAGCATTTT
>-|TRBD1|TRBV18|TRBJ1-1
CASSASQGKTEAFF
TGTGCCAGCTCAGCCTCACAGGGGAAGACTGAAGCTTTCTTT
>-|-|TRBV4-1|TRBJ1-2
CASSQAGSGGVGVNYGYTF
TGCGCCAGCAGCCAAGCTGGATCTGGAGGCGTCGGAGTTAACTATGGCTACACCTTC
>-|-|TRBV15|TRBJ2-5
CATSTGLVETQYF
TGTGCCACCAGCACAGGGTTGGTCGAGACCCAGTACTTC